This T cell receptor (beta chain) was captured in a study of cytomegalovirus exposure and HLA in healthy donors. Study-wide context: An earlier analysis found around 120 million unique TCR beta sequences from about 190 million T cells. Whole-study findings and limits: Fewer N-insertions (relative to the roughly 670-donor mean) were reportedly seen in an Asian-associated ancestry cluster in a later analysis.

The PCR ran on 60 Vbeta and 13 Jbeta primers. The method was immunoSEQ multiplex PCR; TCRdb's version includes in-frame clones alone and lacks a portion of them. The sample holds under 200,000 clones, 84% seen once. As for this clone: No antigen is known for it.

Sequencing used PBMCs. The TCR sequence derives from a man aged 45-65 years in good health and CMV-seropositive.

In DNA, the CDR3 is TGTGCCAGCACCTCCCCGGGACTAGCGGGAAGGGACATTCAGTACTTC. Protein sequence: CASTSPGLAGRDIQYF. V usage is TRBV28 and J usage is TRBJ2-4; TRBD2 matches at 13 bases. The ends lost 7 bases at V and 8 bases at J; junction bases unmatched: 11. CDR1 is MDHEN, CDR2 SYDVKM, per germline. CDR3 size: 16 residues.